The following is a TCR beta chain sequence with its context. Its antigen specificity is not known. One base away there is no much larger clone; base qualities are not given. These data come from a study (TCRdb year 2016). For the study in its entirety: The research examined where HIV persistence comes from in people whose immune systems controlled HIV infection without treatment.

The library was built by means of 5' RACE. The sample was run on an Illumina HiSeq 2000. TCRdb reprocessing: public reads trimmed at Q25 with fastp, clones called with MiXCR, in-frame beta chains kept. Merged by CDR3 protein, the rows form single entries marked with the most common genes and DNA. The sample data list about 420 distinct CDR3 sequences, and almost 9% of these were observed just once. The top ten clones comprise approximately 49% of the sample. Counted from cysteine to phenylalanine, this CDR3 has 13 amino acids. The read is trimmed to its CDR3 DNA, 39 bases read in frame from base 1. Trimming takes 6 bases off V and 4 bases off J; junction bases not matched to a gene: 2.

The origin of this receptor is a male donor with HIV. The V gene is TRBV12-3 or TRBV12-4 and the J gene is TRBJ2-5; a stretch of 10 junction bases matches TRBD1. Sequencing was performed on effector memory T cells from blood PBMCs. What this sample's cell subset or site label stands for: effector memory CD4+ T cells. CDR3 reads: CASSRTGGETQYF. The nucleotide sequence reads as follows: TGTGCCAGCAGCCGGACAGGGGGAGAGACCCAGTACTTC.